Reported below is one T cell receptor (beta chain). A case of COVID-19 had been met by exposed participants within 2 weeks before study entry. Trimming took 2 bases from V and 0 from J, leaving 14 bases between them. This CDR3 contains 16 residues. Germline values: CDR1 MNHEY, CDR2 SVGEGT. This sample stems from a study of blood T cell repertoires in COVID-19. Clones were sequenced by immunoSEQ multiplex PCR, and TCRdb holds only the in-frame ones, with some missing. The sample has around 250,000 clones; around 83% are singletons. The sample consisted of PBMCs or T cells enriched from blood (not recorded which). The source is a middle-aged man who had been exposed to COVID-19. V is TRBV6-2 or TRBV6-3 and J is TRBJ2-7; D is undetermined. CDR3 loop: CASSYDPSRNSYEQYF. The CDR3 bases are TGTGCCAGCAGTTACGATCCCAGCAGGAACTCCTACGAGCAGTACTTC.